The rows below give T cell receptor beta chains drawn from one sample of a study of T cells in Graves' hyperthyroidism and ophthalmopathy. One entry per CDR3 protein, called by TCRdb with MiXCR from the multiplex PCR reads. The top ten clones hold 44% of a sample with a few hundred thousand distinct CDR3 sequences, 40% to 50% of them seen once. The sample taken for sequencing was peripheral blood or thyroid tissue (not recorded which). These receptors were collected from an adult woman with Graves' disease, either hyperthyroidism or ophthalmopathy (not recorded which). Each CDR3 is given with its conserved first and last residue. Each record gives: V gene, clone size, J gene, D gene, CDR3 protein, CDR3 DNA. A D gene is named only where the DNA matches it firmly. Clone size is shown for a subset of rows, as once, few, many or a class of expanded clone.

v_gene: TRBV10-3
abundance: once
j_gene: TRBJ2-7
d_gene: TRBD2
CDR3aa: CAISESSGRGQYYEQYF
CDR3nt: TGTGCCATCAGTGAGTCGAGCGGGAGGGGACAATACTACGAGCAGTACTTC

v_gene: TRBV6-1
abundance: many
j_gene: TRBJ2-7
d_gene: NA
CDR3aa: CASSAQGTYEQYF
CDR3nt: TGTGCCAGCAGTGCACAGGGCACCTACGAGCAGTACTTC

v_gene: TRBV7-9
abundance: NA
j_gene: TRBJ1-5
d_gene: TRBD1
CDR3aa: CASSLGTEWNQPQHF
CDR3nt: TGTGCCAGCAGCTTGGGGACAGAATGGAATCAGCCCCAGCATTTT

v_gene: TRBV10-3
abundance: once
j_gene: TRBJ1-6
d_gene: NA
CDR3aa: CASTKAGQNNSPLHF
CDR3nt: TGTGCCTCAACGAAGGCCGGGCAGAACAATTCACCCCTCCACTTT

v_gene: TRBV4-3
abundance: NA
j_gene: TRBJ1-4
d_gene: NA
CDR3aa: CASSRGTGAGGKLFF
CDR3nt: TGCGCCAGCAGCCGAGGAACCGGAGCGGGGGGAAAACTGTTTTTT

v_gene: TRBV15
abundance: NA
j_gene: TRBJ2-3
d_gene: NA
CDR3aa: CATSRGNSGTDTQYF
CDR3nt: TGTGCCACCAGCAGAGGGAACAGCGGCACAGATACGCAGTATTTT

v_gene: TRBV5-5
abundance: NA
j_gene: TRBJ2-6
d_gene: NA
CDR3aa: CASSPNPASGANVLTF
CDR3nt: TGCGCCAGCAGTCCCAACCCGGCCTCTGGGGCCAACGTCCTGACTTTC

v_gene: TRBV10-2
abundance: NA
j_gene: TRBJ2-7
d_gene: TRBD2
CDR3aa: CASSDPLPSGRSYEQYF
CDR3nt: TGCGCCAGCAGTGATCCCCTCCCCAGCGGGAGATCCTACGAGCAGTACTTC

v_gene: TRBV10-3
abundance: NA
j_gene: TRBJ2-6
d_gene: TRBD2
CDR3aa: CAISDGGGHVLTF
CDR3nt: TGTGCCATCAGTGACGGGGGGGGCCACGTCCTGACTTTC

v_gene: TRBV11-2
abundance: many
j_gene: TRBJ1-1
d_gene: TRBD1
CDR3aa: CASSPGTGFTEAFF
CDR3nt: TGTGCCAGCAGCCCCGGGACAGGGTTTACTGAAGCTTTCTTT

v_gene: TRBV10-3
abundance: few
j_gene: TRBJ2-7
d_gene: NA
CDR3aa: CAIREQFRYEQYF
CDR3nt: TGTGCCATCAGGGAACAGTTCCGGTACGAGCAGTACTTC

v_gene: TRBV7-8
abundance: NA
j_gene: TRBJ2-7
d_gene: NA
CDR3aa: CASSPRMLPRTGEQYF
CDR3nt: TGTGCCAGCAGCCCCCGTATGCTCCCCCGTACTGGCGAGCAGTACTTC

v_gene: TRBV18
abundance: many
j_gene: TRBJ2-5
d_gene: NA
CDR3aa: CASSPSQASETQYF
CDR3nt: TGTGCCAGCTCACCGTCTCAGGCCTCGGAGACCCAGTACTTC

v_gene: TRBV5-6
abundance: many
j_gene: TRBJ2-7
d_gene: TRBD1
CDR3aa: CASSVGQAYEQYF
CDR3nt: TGTGCCAGCAGCGTGGGACAGGCCTACGAGCAGTACTTC

v_gene: TRBV19
abundance: NA
j_gene: TRBJ1-2
d_gene: NA
CDR3aa: CASRDTDRTYGYTF
CDR3nt: TGTGCCAGTAGGGATACTGACAGGACCTATGGCTACACCTTC

v_gene: TRBV6-2/TRBV6-3
abundance: NA
j_gene: TRBJ2-6
d_gene: TRBD2
CDR3aa: CASRTGGAGANVLTF
CDR3nt: TGTGCCAGCAGGACGGGAGGGGCTGGGGCCAACGTCCTGACTTTC

v_gene: TRBV9
abundance: NA
j_gene: TRBJ1-5
d_gene: TRBD1
CDR3aa: CASSPRTGRTLNQPQHF
CDR3nt: TGTGCCAGCAGCCCTAGGACAGGGAGGACCCTCAATCAGCCCCAGCATTTT

v_gene: TRBV2
abundance: many
j_gene: TRBJ1-5
d_gene: TRBD1
CDR3aa: CASSPTGGGQPQHF
CDR3nt: TGTGCCAGCAGTCCGACAGGGGGCGGCCAGCCCCAGCATTTT

v_gene: TRBV7-2
abundance: NA
j_gene: TRBJ1-6
d_gene: TRBD1
CDR3aa: CASRTGTDISPLHF
CDR3nt: TGTGCCAGCCGGACAGGGACGGATATTTCACCCCTCCACTTT

v_gene: TRBV7-1
abundance: NA
j_gene: TRBJ2-6
d_gene: TRBD1
CDR3aa: CASSSRGTGGSGANVLTF
CDR3nt: TGTGCCAGCAGCTCACGAGGGACAGGGGGCTCTGGGGCCAACGTCCTGACTTTC

v_gene: TRBV9
abundance: NA
j_gene: TRBJ1-1
d_gene: TRBD1
CDR3aa: CASSVVPGGNTEAFF
CDR3nt: TGTGCCAGCAGCGTAGTCCCAGGGGGGAACACTGAAGCTTTCTTT

v_gene: TRBV7-9
abundance: NA
j_gene: TRBJ1-4
d_gene: TRBD1
CDR3aa: CASSWTGTNEKLFF
CDR3nt: TGTGCCAGCAGCTGGACAGGGACTAATGAAAAACTGTTTTTT

v_gene: TRBV7-2
abundance: few
j_gene: TRBJ1-2
d_gene: NA
CDR3aa: CASSLAQGAGYTF
CDR3nt: TGTGCCAGCAGCTTAGCTCAGGGTGCTGGCTACACCTTC

v_gene: TRBV20-1
abundance: many
j_gene: TRBJ1-5
d_gene: NA
CDR3aa: CSANREPNQPQHF
CDR3nt: TGCAGTGCTAACAGGGAGCCCAATCAGCCCCAGCATTTT

v_gene: TRBV29-1
abundance: NA
j_gene: TRBJ1-1
d_gene: TRBD1
CDR3aa: CSGNRGQNTEAFF
CDR3nt: TGCAGCGGCAACAGGGGCCAGAACACTGAAGCTTTCTTT

v_gene: TRBV24-1
abundance: NA
j_gene: TRBJ1-2
d_gene: NA
CDR3aa: CASSAPNRAPYGYTF
CDR3nt: TGTGCCAGCAGCGCTCCGAACAGGGCCCCCTATGGCTACACCTTC

v_gene: TRBV19
abundance: NA
j_gene: TRBJ2-2
d_gene: NA
CDR3aa: CASTPTGRRTGELFF
CDR3nt: TGTGCCAGTACCCCGACAGGAAGAAGGACCGGGGAGCTGTTTTTT

v_gene: TRBV7-2
abundance: many
j_gene: TRBJ1-2
d_gene: NA
CDR3aa: CASSSSLDSGYTF
CDR3nt: TGTGCCAGCAGCTCATCCCTGGACAGCGGCTACACCTTC

v_gene: TRBV24-1
abundance: once
j_gene: TRBJ2-1
d_gene: TRBD1
CDR3aa: CATSGTGLNNEQFF
CDR3nt: TGTGCCACCAGTGGGACAGGGCTCAACAATGAGCAGTTCTTC

v_gene: TRBV4-2
abundance: many
j_gene: TRBJ1-2
d_gene: NA
CDR3aa: CASSHIREDYGYTF
CDR3nt: TGTGCCAGCAGCCACATTAGGGAGGACTATGGCTACACCTTC

v_gene: TRBV10-3
abundance: many
j_gene: TRBJ1-1
d_gene: NA
CDR3aa: CAIKGGVNTEAFF
CDR3nt: TGTGCCATCAAAGGCGGTGTGAACACTGAAGCTTTCTTT

v_gene: TRBV2
abundance: many
j_gene: TRBJ1-5
d_gene: TRBD1
CDR3aa: CASRDRFPGNQPQHF
CDR3nt: TGTGCCAGCCGGGACAGGTTTCCTGGCAATCAGCCCCAGCATTTT

v_gene: TRBV4-1
abundance: many
j_gene: TRBJ1-2
d_gene: NA
CDR3aa: CASSQTERNYGYTF
CDR3nt: TGCGCCAGCAGCCAAACCGAGCGTAACTATGGCTACACCTTC

v_gene: TRBV14
abundance: NA
j_gene: TRBJ2-5
d_gene: TRBD1
CDR3aa: CASSDGQGASWTQYF
CDR3nt: TGTGCCAGCAGCGACGGACAGGGGGCGTCTTGGACCCAGTACTTC

v_gene: TRBV7-9
abundance: NA
j_gene: TRBJ1-4
d_gene: TRBD1
CDR3aa: CASSHRDRDSREKLFF
CDR3nt: TGTGCCAGCAGCCACCGGGACAGGGATTCTCGTGAAAAACTGTTTTTT

v_gene: TRBV5-1
abundance: many
j_gene: TRBJ1-4
d_gene: TRBD1
CDR3aa: CASSSGQGDEKLFF
CDR3nt: TGCGCCAGCAGCTCGGGACAGGGTGATGAAAAACTGTTTTTT

v_gene: TRBV4-2
abundance: NA
j_gene: TRBJ1-1
d_gene: NA
CDR3aa: CASSQVPVGGTNTEAFF
CDR3nt: TGTGCCAGCAGCCAAGTCCCCGTCGGGGGAACGAACACTGAAGCTTTCTTT

v_gene: TRBV4-3
abundance: NA
j_gene: TRBJ1-1
d_gene: NA
CDR3aa: CASSQDDRGDTEAFF
CDR3nt: TGCGCCAGCAGCCAAGATGATCGAGGGGACACTGAAGCTTTCTTT

v_gene: TRBV10-3
abundance: NA
j_gene: TRBJ1-3
d_gene: NA
CDR3aa: CATRGDSGNTIYF
CDR3nt: TGTGCCACAAGGGGAGACTCTGGAAACACCATATATTTT

v_gene: TRBV10-3
abundance: few
j_gene: TRBJ2-2
d_gene: TRBD2
CDR3aa: CAGGLADTGELFF
CDR3nt: TGTGCCGGGGGACTAGCGGACACCGGGGAGCTGTTTTTT

v_gene: TRBV29-1
abundance: NA
j_gene: TRBJ1-3
d_gene: NA
CDR3aa: CSVAELNTIYF
CDR3nt: TGCAGCGTGGCGGAGCTAAACACCATATATTTT

v_gene: TRBV7-9
abundance: NA
j_gene: TRBJ2-7
d_gene: TRBD1
CDR3aa: CTSSLDRGSYEQYF
CDR3nt: TGTACCAGCAGCTTAGACAGGGGCTCCTACGAGCAGTACTTC

v_gene: TRBV29-1
abundance: NA
j_gene: TRBJ1-1
d_gene: NA
CDR3aa: CSVEVGGGTEAFF
CDR3nt: TGCAGCGTTGAAGTGGGGGGGGGTACTGAAGCTTTCTTT

v_gene: TRBV29-1
abundance: many
j_gene: TRBJ1-4
d_gene: NA
CDR3aa: CSVGRGANEKLFF
CDR3nt: TGCAGCGTTGGCAGAGGGGCTAATGAAAAACTGTTTTTT

v_gene: TRBV27
abundance: many
j_gene: TRBJ2-5
d_gene: NA
CDR3aa: CASSFRGGWETQYF
CDR3nt: TGTGCCAGCAGTTTCCGAGGGGGTTGGGAGACCCAGTACTTC

v_gene: TRBV20-1
abundance: NA
j_gene: TRBJ2-2
d_gene: TRBD2
CDR3aa: CSALGLADTGELFF
CDR3nt: TGCAGTGCACTCGGACTAGCGGACACCGGGGAGCTGTTTTTT

v_gene: TRBV29-1
abundance: NA
j_gene: TRBJ2-2
d_gene: NA
CDR3aa: CSKSGGTHTGELFF
CDR3nt: TGCAGCAAGAGTGGGGGGACCCACACCGGGGAGCTGTTTTTT

v_gene: TRBV15
abundance: few
j_gene: TRBJ1-2
d_gene: NA
CDR3aa: CATSRERGMGSNYGYTF
CDR3nt: TGTGCCACCAGCAGGGAGCGTGGGATGGGATCTAACTATGGCTACACCTTC

v_gene: TRBV25-1
abundance: few
j_gene: TRBJ1-5
d_gene: NA
CDR3aa: CASSEFSHNQPQHF
CDR3nt: TGTGCCAGCAGTGAATTCTCCCACAATCAGCCCCAGCATTTT